This T cell receptor beta chain derives from a study of shared clonotypes between healthy human individuals. CDR1 and CDR2 from the germline V gene are SQVTM and ANQGSEA. Trimming took 3 bases from V and 8 from J; bases not matched to a gene: 9. The CDR3 sequence is 13 residues long. Investigators divided CD4+ cells into CD45RA+ naive and CD45RA-negative memory subsets. The table came from immunoSEQ multiplex PCR; TCRdb's copy has only in-frame clones and leaves some out. The repertoire holds approximately 330,000 clones, with around four fifths as singletons. This sequence was found in a man under 40 in good health. The specimen was memory CD4+ T cells sorted from blood. Subset meaning: CD45RA-negative fraction. The rearrangement links TRBV29-1 to TRBJ1-1; TRBD1 matches at 7 bases. The CDR3 sequence is CSVDGQALEEAFF. CDR3 coding DNA: TGCAGCGTTGACGGACAGGCCTTAGAGGAAGCTTTCTTT.